This T cell receptor beta chain is from a study of T cells after yellow fever vaccination. Study-level results: Sorted memory cells at day 0 lacked detectable levels of almost all vaccine-responding clonotypes.

As TCR cDNA was made by 5'RACE template switching, a universal primer site and UMIs were added. Via MiXCR, TCRdb re-called the 5' RACE reads, giving one row per CDR3 protein. This sample has more than 25,000 distinct CDR3 sequences; under 5.5% occur once, and the top ten carry roughly 10%. This clonotype was counted many times. Germline V gene lookup returns CDR1 MNHEY and CDR2 SMNVEV (reference sequence). The CDR3 loop spans 14 amino acids. Trimming cost V 2 bases and J 1 base, with 5 bases left between them. The chain links TRBV27 to TRBJ2-2; D unresolved. The TCR was taken from a man aged 25-45 years who received the YFV17D yellow fever vaccine. Sample: PBMCs, either bulk or a sorted T-cell subset (CD4+, CD8+, memory, or dextramer-sorted; not recorded which), taken 15 days after the yellow fever booster vaccination. CDR3 sequence reads: CASSLALNTGELFF. As DNA, the CDR3 is TGTGCCAGCAGTTTAGCGCTGAACACCGGGGAGCTGTTTTTT.